Reported below is one T cell receptor beta chain. The antigen is unknown. TCRdb analysed the 5' RACE reads with MiXCR anew, one entry per CDR3 protein. The repertoire holds 610,000 or so distinct CDR3 sequences, with roughly an eighth as singletons. This sample is drawn from a study of T cells after yellow fever vaccination. Study-level results: Post-booster repertoires contained most primary-vaccination clones again (about 95% CD4, around 88% CD8).

The CDR3 covers 20 residues. Germline-derived CDR1 and CDR2 are LGHNA and YSLEER. V dropped 4 bases and J dropped 7; count of bases not matched to a gene: 19. The J gene is TRBJ1-6, the V gene TRBV4-3; 10 bases agree with TRBD1. The TCR sequence derives from a man aged 25-45 years who received the YFV17D yellow fever vaccine. The material sequenced was PBMCs, taken on the day of the yellow fever booster vaccination. The CDR3 sequence: CASSPNTGTGDYTQNSPLHF. The CDR3 DNA follows: TGCGCCAGCAGCCCCAATACCGGGACAGGGGACTATACCCAAAATTCACCCCTCCACTTT.